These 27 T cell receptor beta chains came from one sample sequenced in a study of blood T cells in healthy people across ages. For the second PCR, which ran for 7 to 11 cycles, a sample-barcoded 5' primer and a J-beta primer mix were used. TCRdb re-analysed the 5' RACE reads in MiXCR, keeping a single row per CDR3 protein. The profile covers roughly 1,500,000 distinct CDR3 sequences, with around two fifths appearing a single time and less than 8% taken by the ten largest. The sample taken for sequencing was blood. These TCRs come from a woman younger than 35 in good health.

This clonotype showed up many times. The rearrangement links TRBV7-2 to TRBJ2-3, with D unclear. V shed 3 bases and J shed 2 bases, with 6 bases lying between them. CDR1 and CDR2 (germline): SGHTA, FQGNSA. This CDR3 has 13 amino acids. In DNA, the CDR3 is TGTGCCAGCAGCTTGCCCAACACAGATACGCAGTATTTT. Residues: CASSLPNTDTQYF.

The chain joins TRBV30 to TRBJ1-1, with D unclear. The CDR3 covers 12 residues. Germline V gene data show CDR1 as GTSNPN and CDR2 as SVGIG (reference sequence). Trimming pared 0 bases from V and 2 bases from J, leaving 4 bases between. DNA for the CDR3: TGTGCCTGGAGTGTGATTAACACTGAAGCTTTCTTT. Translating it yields CAWSVINTEAFF.

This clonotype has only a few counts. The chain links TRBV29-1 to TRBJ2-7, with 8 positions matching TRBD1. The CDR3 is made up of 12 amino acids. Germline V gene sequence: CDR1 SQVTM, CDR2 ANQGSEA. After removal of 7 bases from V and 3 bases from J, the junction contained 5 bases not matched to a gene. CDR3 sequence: CSAGQGNYEQYF. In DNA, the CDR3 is TGCAGCGCCGGACAGGGCAACTACGAGCAGTACTTC.

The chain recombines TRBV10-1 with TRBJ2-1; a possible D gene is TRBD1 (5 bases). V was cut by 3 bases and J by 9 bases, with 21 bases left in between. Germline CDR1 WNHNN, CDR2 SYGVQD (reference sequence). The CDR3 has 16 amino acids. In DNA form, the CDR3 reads TGCGCCAGCAGTGAAGGGGCTAACTCCGATTTTCTTGAGCAGTTCTTC. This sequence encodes CASSEGANSDFLEQFF.

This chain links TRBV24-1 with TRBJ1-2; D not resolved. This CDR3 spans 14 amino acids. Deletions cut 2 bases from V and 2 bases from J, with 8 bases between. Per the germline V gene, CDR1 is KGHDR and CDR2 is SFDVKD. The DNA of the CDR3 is TGTGCCACCAGTGATTGGGCAGTCAACTATGGCTACACCTTC. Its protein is CATSDWAVNYGYTF.

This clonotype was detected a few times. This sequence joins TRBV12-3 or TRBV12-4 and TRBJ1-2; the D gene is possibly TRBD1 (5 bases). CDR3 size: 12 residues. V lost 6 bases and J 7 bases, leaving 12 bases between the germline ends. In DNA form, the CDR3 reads TGTGCCAGCAGCGACAGAGGGCTTGGCTACACCTTC. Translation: CASSDRGLGYTF.

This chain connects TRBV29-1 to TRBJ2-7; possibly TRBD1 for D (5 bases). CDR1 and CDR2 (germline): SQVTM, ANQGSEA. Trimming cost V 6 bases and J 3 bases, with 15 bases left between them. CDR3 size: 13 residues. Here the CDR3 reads CSVELTQGYEQYF. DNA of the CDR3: TGCAGCGTCGAACTTACGCAGGGCTACGAGCAGTACTTC.

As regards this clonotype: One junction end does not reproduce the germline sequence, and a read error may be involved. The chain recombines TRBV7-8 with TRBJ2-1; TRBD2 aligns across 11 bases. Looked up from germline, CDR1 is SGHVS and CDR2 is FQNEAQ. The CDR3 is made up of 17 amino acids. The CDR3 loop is CASSSATSGATYKEQFF. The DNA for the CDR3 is TGTGCCAGCAGCTCCGCGACTAGCGGGGCCACCTACAAGGAGCAGTTCTTC.

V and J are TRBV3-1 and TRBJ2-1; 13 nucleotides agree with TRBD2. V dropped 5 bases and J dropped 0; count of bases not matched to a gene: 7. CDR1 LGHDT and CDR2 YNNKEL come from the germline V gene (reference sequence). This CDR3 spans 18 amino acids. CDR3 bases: TGTGCCAGCAGCAAGGGACTAGCGGGGTCGAGCTCCTACAATGAGCAGTTCTTC. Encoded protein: CASSKGLAGSSSYNEQFF.

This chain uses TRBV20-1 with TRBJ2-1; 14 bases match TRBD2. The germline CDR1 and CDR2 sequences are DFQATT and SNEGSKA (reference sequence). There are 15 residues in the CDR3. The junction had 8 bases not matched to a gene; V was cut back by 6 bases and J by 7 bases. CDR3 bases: TGCAGTGCCATACAGACTAGCGGGAGGGTTAATGAGCAGTTCTTC. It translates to CSAIQTSGRVNEQFF.

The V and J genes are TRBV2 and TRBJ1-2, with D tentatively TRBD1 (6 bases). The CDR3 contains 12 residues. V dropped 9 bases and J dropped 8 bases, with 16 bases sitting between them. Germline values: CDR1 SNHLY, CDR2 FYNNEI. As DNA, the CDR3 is TGTGCCAGAGGGGGGGGCGCCGGGGGCTACACCTTC. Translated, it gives CARGGGAGGYTF.

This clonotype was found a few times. CDR3 sequence (DNA): TGTGCCAGCAGCTCAACTCCTTTGGGGGAGAACACTGAAGCTTTCTTT. Translation: CASSSTPLGENTEAFF. The genes are TRBV7-9 and TRBJ1-1; TRBD1 might be the D (5 bases). CDR1 and CDR2 from the germline V gene are SEHNR and FQNEAQ (reference sequence). Trimming shortened V by 4 bases and J by 1 base, and 16 bases separated the two germline ends. The CDR3 loop spans 16 amino acids. The full variable domain, rest sourced from reference TRBV7-9 and TRBJ1-1, is DTGVSQNPRHKITKRGQNVTFRCDPISEHNRLYWYRQTLGQGPEFLTYFQNEAQLEKSRLLSDRFSAERPKGSFSTLEIQRTEQGDSAMYLCASSSTPLGENTEAFFGQGTRLTVV.

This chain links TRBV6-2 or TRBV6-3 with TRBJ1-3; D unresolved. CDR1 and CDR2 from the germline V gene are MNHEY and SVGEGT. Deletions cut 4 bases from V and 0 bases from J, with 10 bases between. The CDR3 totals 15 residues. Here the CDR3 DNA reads TGTGCCAGCAGTTTCGGAGGCAACTCTGGAAACACCATATATTTT. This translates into CASSFGGNSGNTIYF.

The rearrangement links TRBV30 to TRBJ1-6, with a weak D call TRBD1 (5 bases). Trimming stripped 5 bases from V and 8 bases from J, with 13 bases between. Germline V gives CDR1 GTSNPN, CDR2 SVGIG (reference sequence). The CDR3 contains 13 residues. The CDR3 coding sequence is TGTGCCTGGCGGGATCAGGGAGATTCACCCCTCCACTTT. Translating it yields CAWRDQGDSPLHF.

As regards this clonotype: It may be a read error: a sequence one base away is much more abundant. In DNA form, the CDR3 reads TGCAGTGCTAGTGGTCTAGAGGACACCTACGAGCAGTACTTC. Its translation is CSASGLEDTYEQYF. The rearrangement uses TRBV20-1 and TRBJ2-7; a possible D gene is TRBD1 (5 bases). CDR3 size: 14 residues. Germline V lookup: CDR1 DFQATT, CDR2 SNEGSKA (reference sequence). Trimming removed 3 bases from V and 2 bases from J, with 14 bases in between.

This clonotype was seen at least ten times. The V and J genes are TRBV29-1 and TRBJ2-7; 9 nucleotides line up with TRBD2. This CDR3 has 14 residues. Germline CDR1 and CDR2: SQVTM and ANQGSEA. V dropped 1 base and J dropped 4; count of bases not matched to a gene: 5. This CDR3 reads CSVEVSSGAYEQYF. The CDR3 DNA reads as TGCAGCGTTGAAGTATCTAGCGGGGCATACGAGCAGTACTTC.

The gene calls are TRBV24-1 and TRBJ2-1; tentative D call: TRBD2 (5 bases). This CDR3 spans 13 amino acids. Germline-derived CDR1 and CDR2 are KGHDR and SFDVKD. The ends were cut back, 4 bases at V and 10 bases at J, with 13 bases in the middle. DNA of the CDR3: TGTGCCACCAGTGACGAAGCCCCGGGAGAGCAGTTCTTC. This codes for CATSDEAPGEQFF.

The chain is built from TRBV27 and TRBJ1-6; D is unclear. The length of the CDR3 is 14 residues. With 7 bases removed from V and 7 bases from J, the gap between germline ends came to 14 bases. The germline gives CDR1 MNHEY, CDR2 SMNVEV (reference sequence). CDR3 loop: CASMRRQKNSPLHF. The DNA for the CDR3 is TGTGCCAGCATGAGGCGGCAGAAGAATTCACCCCTCCACTTT.

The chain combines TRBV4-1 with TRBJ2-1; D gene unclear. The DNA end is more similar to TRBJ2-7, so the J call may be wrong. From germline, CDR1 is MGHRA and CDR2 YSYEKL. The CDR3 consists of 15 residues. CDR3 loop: CASSPRNGQVDEQYF. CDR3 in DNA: TGCGCCAGCAGCCCACGAAACGGGCAGGTCGATGAGCAGTACTTC.

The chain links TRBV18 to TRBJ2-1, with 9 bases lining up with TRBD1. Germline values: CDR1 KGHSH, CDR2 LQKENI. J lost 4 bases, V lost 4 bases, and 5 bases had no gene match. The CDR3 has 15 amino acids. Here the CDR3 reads CASSQQGAGYNEQFF. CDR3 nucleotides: TGTGCCAGCTCACAACAGGGGGCTGGGTACAATGAGCAGTTCTTC.

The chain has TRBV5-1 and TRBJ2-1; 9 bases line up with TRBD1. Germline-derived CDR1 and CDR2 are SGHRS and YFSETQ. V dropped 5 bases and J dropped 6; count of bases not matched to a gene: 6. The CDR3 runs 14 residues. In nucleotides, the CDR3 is TGCGCCAGCAGAGAGGGACAGGGTGGCAATGAGCAGTTCTTC. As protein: CASREGQGGNEQFF. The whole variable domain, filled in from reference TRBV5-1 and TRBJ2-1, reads KAGVTQTPRYLIKTRGQQVTLSCSPISGHRSVSWYQQTPGQGLQFLFEYFSETQRNKGNFPGRFSGRQFSNSRSEMNVSTLELGDSALYLCASREGQGGNEQFFGPGTRLTVL.

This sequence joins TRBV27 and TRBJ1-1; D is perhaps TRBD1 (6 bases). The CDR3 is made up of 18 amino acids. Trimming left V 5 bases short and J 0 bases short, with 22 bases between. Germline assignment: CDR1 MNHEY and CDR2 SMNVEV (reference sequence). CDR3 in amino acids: CASSILGGEPSLNTEAFF. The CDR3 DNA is TGTGCCAGCAGTATCCTAGGGGGAGAGCCTTCCCTGAACACTGAAGCTTTCTTT.

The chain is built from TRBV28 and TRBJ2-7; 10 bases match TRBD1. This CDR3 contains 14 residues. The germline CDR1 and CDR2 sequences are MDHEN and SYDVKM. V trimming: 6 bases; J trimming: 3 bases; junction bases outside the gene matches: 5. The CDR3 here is CASSQGQGHYEQYF. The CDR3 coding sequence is TGTGCCAGCAGCCAGGGACAGGGGCACTACGAGCAGTACTTC.

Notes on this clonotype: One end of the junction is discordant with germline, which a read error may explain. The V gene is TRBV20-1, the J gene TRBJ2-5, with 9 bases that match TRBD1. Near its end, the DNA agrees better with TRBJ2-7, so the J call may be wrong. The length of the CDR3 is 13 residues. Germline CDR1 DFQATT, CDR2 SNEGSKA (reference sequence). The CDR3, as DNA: TGCAGTACTAGAGCAAAGACAGGGGGCGAGCAGTACTTC. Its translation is CSTRAKTGGEQYF.

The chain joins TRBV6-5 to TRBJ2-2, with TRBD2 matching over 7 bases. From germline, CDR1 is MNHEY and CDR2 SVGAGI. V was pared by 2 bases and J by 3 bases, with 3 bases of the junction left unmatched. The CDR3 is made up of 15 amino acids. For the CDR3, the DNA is TGTGCCAGCAGTTACCGGGGGGTAGACACCGGGGAGCTGTTTTTT. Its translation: CASSYRGVDTGELFF.

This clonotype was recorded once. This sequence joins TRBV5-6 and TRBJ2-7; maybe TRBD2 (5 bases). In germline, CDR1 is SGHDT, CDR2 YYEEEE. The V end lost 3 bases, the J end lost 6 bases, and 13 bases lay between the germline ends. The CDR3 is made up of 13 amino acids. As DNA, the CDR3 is TGTGCCAGCAGCTCGGCCGGCGGGCGCGAGCAGTACTTC. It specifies CASSSAGGREQYF.

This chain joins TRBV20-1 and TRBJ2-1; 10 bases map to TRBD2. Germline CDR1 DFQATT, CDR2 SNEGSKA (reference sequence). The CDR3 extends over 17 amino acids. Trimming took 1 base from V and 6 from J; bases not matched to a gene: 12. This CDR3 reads CSARAGLAGARPNEQFF. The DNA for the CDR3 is TGCAGTGCTAGAGCCGGGCTAGCGGGAGCGCGACCCAATGAGCAGTTCTTC.